This T cell receptor beta chain was sequenced for a study of T cell repertoires in cytomegalovirus infection. Study-wide background: Indications of both CMV infection and matching HLA type were provided by public TCR beta signatures. Whole-study findings and limits: Carriage of CMV together with the relevant HLA was identifiable through cumulative public TCR beta family frequency. Clonotype analysis showed dominance of the ex vivo response by HLA-C-restricted CMV-specific TCR beta clonotypes.

Concerning this clonotype itself: Its target is unknown.

Via MiXCR, TCRdb re-called the reads, giving one row per CDR3 protein. The sample includes approximately 500,000 distinct CDR3 sequences, 26% of them seen just once. CDR3 length: 14 residues. V was pared by 8 bases and J by 8 bases, with 21 bases between. CDR1 is MNHNS, CDR2 SASEGT, per germline. V usage is TRBV6-1 and J usage is TRBJ1-1; no definite D call. The receptor comes from a human donor in good health (CMV status not recorded). Some clones in this sample may be carry-over from other donors' samples. Source material: PBMCs. The DNA of the CDR3 is TGTGCCAGCTCCCCCCGTGGGCTGGTAGGAGAAGCTTTCTTT. This translates into CASSPRGLVGEAFF.